This TCR beta chain was sequenced during a study of cytomegalovirus exposure and HLA in healthy donors. Looking at the study overall: Early release data held 75 million to 100 million unique TCRs from HLA-typed donors.

The CDR3 is made up of 13 amino acids. V dropped 3 bases and J dropped 7; count of bases not matched to a gene: 8. Germline V gene data show CDR1 as SQVTM and CDR2 as ANQGSEA. The PCR ran on 60 Vbeta and 13 Jbeta primers. TCRdb's table, derived via immunoSEQ multiplex PCR, lists solely in-frame clones and lacks some. The repertoire holds around 190,000 clones, with around 82% as singletons. The sequence was obtained from a young man in good health and CMV-seronegative. Sequenced sample: PBMCs. The J gene is TRBJ1-1, the V gene TRBV29-1; 7 bases agree with TRBD1. This CDR3 reads CSVEPRQGHEAFF. In nucleotides, the CDR3 is TGCAGCGTTGAGCCACGACAGGGCCATGAAGCTTTCTTT.